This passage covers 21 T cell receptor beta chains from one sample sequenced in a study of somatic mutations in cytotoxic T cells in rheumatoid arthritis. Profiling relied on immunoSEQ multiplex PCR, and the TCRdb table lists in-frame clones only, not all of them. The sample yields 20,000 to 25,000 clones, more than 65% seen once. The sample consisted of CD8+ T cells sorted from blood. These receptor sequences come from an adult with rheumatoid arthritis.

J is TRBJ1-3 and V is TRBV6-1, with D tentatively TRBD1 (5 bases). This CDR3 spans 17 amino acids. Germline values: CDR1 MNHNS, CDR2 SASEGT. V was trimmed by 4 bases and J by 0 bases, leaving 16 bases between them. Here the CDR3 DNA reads TGTGCCAGCAGTGCGACCGTTGGGGCCCGCTCTGGAAACACCATATATTTT. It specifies CASSATVGARSGNTIYF.

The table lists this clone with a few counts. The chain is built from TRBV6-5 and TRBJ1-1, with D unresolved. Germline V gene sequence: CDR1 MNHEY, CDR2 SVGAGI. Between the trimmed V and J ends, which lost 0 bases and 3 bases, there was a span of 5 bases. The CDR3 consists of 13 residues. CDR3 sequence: CASSYSQDTEAFF. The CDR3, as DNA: TGTGCCAGCAGTTACTCGCAAGACACTGAAGCTTTCTTT.

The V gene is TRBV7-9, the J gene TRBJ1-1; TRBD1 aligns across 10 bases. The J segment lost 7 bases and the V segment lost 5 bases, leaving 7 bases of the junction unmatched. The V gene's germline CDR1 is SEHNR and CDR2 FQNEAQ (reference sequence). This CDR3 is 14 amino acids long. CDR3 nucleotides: TGTGCCAGCAGCCCAGACAGGGGGCCCGGTGAAGCTTTCTTT. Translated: CASSPDRGPGEAFF. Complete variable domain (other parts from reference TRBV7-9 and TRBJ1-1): DTGVSQNPRHKITKRGQNVTFRCDPISEHNRLYWYRQTLGQGPEFLTYFQNEAQLEKSRLLSDRFSAERPKGSFSTLEIQRTEQGDSAMYLCASSPDRGPGEAFFGQGTRLTVV.

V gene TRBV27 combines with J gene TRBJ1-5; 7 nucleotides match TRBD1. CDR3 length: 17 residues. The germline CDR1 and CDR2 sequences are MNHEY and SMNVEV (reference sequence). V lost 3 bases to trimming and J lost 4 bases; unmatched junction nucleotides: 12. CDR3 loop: CASSFLSFGTVNQPQHF. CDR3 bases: TGTGCCAGCAGTTTTTTAAGTTTCGGGACAGTTAATCAGCCCCAGCATTTT.

The CDR3 nucleotides are TGTGCCAGCAGCCAGACTAGCGGGTGGATGAACACCGGGGAGCTGTTTTTT. Translated, it gives CASSQTSGWMNTGELFF. The V and J genes are TRBV5-5 and TRBJ2-2; 10 nucleotides agree with TRBD2. Germline V gene sequence: CDR1 SGHKS, CDR2 YYEKEE (reference sequence). Trimming removed 4 bases from V and 1 base from J; junction bases left unmatched: 7. The CDR3 is 17 residues long.

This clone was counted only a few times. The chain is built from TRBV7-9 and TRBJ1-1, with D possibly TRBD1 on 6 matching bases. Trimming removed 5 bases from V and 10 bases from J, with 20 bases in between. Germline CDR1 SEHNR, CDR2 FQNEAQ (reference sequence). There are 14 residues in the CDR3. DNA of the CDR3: TGTGCCAGCAGCACCGCGGACAGAGTCAGTGGAGCTTTCTTT. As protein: CASSTADRVSGAFF. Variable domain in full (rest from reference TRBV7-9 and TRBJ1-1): DTGVSQNPRHKITKRGQNVTFRCDPISEHNRLYWYRQTLGQGPEFLTYFQNEAQLEKSRLLSDRFSAERPKGSFSTLEIQRTEQGDSAMYLCASSTADRVSGAFFGQGTRLTVV.

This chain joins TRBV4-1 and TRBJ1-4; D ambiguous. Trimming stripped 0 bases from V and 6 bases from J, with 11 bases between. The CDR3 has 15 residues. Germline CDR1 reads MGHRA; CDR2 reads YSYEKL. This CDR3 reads CASSQDFQTDEKLFF. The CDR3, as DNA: TGCGCCAGCAGCCAAGATTTCCAGACCGATGAAAAACTGTTTTTT.

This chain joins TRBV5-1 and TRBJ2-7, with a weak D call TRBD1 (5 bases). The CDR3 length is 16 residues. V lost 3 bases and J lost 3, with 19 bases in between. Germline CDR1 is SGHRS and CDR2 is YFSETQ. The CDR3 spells CASSSRATPASYEQYF. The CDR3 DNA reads TGCGCCAGCAGCTCCAGGGCCACTCCGGCGAGCTACGAGCAGTACTTC.

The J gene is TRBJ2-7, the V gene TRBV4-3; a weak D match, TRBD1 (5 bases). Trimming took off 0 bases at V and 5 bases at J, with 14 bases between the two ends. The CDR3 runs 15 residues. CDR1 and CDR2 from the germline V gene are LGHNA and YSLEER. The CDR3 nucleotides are TGCGCCAGCAGCCAAGATAAGGCAGGGAAAAACGAGCAGTACTTC. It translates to CASSQDKAGKNEQYF.

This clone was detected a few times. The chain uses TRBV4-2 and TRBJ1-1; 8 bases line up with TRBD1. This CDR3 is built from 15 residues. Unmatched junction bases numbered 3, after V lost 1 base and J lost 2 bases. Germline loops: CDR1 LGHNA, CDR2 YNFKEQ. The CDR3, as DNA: TGTGCCAGCAGCCAAGTCGCAGGGGGCAACACTGAAGCTTTCTTT. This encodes CASSQVAGGNTEAFF.

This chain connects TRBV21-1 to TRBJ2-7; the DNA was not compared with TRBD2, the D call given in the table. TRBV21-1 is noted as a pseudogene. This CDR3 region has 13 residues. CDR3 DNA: TGTGCCAGCAGCAAAGTAAGCCTCTACGAGCAGTACTTC. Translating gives CASSKVSLYEQYF.

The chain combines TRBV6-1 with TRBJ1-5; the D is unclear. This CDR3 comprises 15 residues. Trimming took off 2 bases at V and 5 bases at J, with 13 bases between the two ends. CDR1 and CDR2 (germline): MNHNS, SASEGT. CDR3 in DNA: TGTGCCAGCAGTGAATGGCCCTGGGGAGATCAGCCCCAGCATTTT. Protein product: CASSEWPWGDQPQHF.

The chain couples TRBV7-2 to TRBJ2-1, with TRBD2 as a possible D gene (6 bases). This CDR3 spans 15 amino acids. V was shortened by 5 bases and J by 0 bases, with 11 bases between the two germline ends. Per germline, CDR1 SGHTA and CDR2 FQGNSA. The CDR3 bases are TGTGCCAGCAGCGGGACTTGGAGCTCCTACAATGAGCAGTTCTTC. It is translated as CASSGTWSSYNEQFF. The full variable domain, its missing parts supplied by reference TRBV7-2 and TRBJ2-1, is GAGVSQSPSNKVTEKGKDVELRCDPISGHTALYWYRQSLGQGLEFLIYFQGNSAPDKSGLPSDRFSAERTGGSVSTLTIQRTQQEDSAVYLCASSGTWSSYNEQFFGPGTRLTVL.

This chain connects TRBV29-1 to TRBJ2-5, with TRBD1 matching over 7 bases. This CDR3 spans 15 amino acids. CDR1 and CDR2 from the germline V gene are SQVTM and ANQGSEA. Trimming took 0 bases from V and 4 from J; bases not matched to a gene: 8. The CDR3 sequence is CSVEDRGQELETQYF. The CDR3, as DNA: TGCAGCGTTGAAGATCGAGGACAGGAGTTAGAGACCCAGTACTTC. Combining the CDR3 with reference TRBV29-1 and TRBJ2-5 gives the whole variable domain SAVISQKPSRDICQRGTSLTIQCQVDSQVTMMFWYRQQPGQSLTLIATANQGSEATYESGFVIDKFPISRPNLTFSTLTVSNMSPEDSSIYLCSVEDRGQELETQYFGPGTRLLVL.

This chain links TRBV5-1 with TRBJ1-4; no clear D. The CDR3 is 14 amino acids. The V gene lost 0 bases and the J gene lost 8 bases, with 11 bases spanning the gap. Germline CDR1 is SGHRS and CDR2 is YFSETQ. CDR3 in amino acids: CASSLDMLDEKLFF. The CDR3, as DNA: TGCGCCAGCAGCTTGGACATGTTAGACGAAAAACTGTTTTTT.

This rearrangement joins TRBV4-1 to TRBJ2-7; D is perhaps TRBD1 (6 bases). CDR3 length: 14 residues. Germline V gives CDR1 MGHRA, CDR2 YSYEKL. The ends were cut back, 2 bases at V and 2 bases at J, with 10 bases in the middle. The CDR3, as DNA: TGCGCCAGCAGCCAAACAGGGATACCCTACGAGCAGTACTTC. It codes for CASSQTGIPYEQYF.

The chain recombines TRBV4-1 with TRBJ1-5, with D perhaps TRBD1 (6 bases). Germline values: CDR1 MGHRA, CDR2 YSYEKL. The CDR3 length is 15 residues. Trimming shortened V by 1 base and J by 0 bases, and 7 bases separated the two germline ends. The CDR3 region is CASSQADSSNQPQHF. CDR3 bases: TGCGCCAGCAGCCAAGCGGACAGTAGCAATCAGCCCCAGCATTTT.

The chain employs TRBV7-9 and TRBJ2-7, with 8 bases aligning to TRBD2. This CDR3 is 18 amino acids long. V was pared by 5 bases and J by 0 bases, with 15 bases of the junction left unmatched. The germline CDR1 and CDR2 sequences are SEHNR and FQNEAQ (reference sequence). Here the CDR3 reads CASSPPSTGGLSSYEQYF. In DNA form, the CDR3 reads TGTGCCAGCAGCCCTCCTTCTACGGGAGGGCTTAGCTCCTACGAGCAGTACTTC.

The CDR3 loop is CASRTVSYNEQFF. CDR3 in DNA: TGTGCCAGCAGGACAGTCTCCTACAATGAGCAGTTCTTC. The rearrangement uses TRBV2 and TRBJ2-1; possibly TRBD1 for D (5 bases). Trimming took 6 bases from V and 0 from J, leaving 6 bases between them. From germline, CDR1 is SNHLY and CDR2 FYNNEI. The CDR3 loop spans 13 amino acids.

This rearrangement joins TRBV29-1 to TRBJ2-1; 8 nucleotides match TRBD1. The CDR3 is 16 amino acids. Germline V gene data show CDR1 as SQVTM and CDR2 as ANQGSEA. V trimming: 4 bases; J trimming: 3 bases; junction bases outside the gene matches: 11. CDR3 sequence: CSVGGVDRELYNEQFF. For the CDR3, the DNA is TGCAGCGTTGGGGGGGTGGACAGGGAGCTCTACAATGAGCAGTTCTTC.

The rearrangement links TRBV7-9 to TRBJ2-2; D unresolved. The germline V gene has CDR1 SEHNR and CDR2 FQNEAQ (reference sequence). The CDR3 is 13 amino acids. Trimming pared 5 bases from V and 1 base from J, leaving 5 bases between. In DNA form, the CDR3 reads TGTGCCAGCAGCCGATTGAACACCGGGGAGCTGTTTTTT. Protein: CASSRLNTGELFF.